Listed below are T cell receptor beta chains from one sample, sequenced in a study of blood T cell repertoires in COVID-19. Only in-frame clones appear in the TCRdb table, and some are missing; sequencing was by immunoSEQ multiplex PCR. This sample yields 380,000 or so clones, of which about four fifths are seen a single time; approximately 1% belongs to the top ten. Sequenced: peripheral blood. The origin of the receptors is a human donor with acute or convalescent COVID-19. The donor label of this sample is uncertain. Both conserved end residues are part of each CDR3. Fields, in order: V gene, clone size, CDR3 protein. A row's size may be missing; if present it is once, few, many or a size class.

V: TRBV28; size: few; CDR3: CASSLNRGQGDTEAFF
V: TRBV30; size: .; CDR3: CAWSEGQGPTDTQYF
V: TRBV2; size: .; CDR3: CASGPGQGRFSNQPQHF
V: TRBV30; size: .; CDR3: CAWSAGNSGNTIYF
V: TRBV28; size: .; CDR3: CASSNDRETDTQYF
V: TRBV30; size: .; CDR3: CAWTQGLLYGYTF
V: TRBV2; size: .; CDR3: CASSRPGTSAVETQYF
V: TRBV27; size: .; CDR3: CASRGRGTALNTEAFF
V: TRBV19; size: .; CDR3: CASKGGRTGSYEQYF
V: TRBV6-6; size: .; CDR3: CASSYSWQSANYGYTF
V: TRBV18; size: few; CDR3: CASSPQTGANYGYTF
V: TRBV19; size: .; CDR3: CASRALETLKTEAFF
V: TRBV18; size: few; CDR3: CASSPNYREPQHF
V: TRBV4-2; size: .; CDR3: CASSQGILGATVRGNEQFF
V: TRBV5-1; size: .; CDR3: CASSLLFLGANSGANVLTF
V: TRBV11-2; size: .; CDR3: CASSFPAAAYEQYF
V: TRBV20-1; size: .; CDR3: CSARRQEKLFF
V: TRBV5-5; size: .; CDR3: CASSFGRGPNGYTF
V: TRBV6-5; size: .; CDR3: CATPWRGNQPQHF
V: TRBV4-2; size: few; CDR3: CASSQGTSGVDTQYF
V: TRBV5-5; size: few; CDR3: CASRGLDEKLFF
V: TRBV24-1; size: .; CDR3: CAVGGGPDSGNTIYF
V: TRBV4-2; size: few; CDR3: CASSQGAGIVSGNEQFF
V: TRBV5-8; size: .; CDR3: CASSFGSGEPRYTDTQYF
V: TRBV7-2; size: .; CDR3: CATAGDRGLSGELFF
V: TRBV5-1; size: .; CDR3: CASSSTGDTGELFF
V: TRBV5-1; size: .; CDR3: CASSLTGSNYGYTF
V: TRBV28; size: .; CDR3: CASSGHRDRGTEAFF
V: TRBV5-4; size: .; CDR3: CASSSTKDSYEQYF
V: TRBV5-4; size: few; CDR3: CASSLELSDTQYF
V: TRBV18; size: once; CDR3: CASSRASTDTQYF
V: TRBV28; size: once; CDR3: CASSLGTGVYGYTF
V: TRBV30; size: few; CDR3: CAWRSVIPYFRQALTDTQYF
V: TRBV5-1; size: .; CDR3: CASSAGTGRTEAFF
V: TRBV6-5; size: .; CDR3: CASSSRSNQPQHF
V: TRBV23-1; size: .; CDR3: CASSPIRHSNQPQHF
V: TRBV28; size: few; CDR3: CASRRDQGAPLHF
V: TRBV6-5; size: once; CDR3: CASSYPPGGNSPLHF
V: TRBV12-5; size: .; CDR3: CASGLARDRASNQPQHF
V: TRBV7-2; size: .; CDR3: CASSLQWHSGNTIYF
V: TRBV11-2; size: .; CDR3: CASSLDRRDSEQYF
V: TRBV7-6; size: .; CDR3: CASSSRPDRASYEQYF
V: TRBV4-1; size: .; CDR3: CASSQTGTGGGGELFF
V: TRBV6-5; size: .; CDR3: CASSAGTGTYNEQFF
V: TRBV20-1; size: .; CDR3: CSASSARGMAGYTF